One sample yielded the 15 T cell receptor beta chains listed below, sequenced in a study of shared clonotypes between healthy human individuals. Clones were sequenced by immunoSEQ multiplex PCR, and TCRdb holds only the in-frame ones, with some missing. Counted here are a few million clones, roughly 95% occurring once; the ten biggest clones make up 0.13%. The sequenced sample consisted of naive CD4+ T cells sorted from blood. This sample's subset: CD45RA+ positively selected. These receptors were obtained from a man between 18 and 29 years old in good health.

This chain joins TRBV5-4 and TRBJ2-7; 10 bases align to TRBD1. CDR3 length: 15 residues. The V segment lost 4 bases and the J segment 2 bases; nucleotides outside the gene matches: 6. Germline V lookup: CDR1 SGHNT, CDR2 YYREEE (reference sequence). The CDR3 DNA follows: TGTGCCAGCAGCACTCCGGGACAGGGGACCTACGAGCAGTACTTC. This translates into CASSTPGQGTYEQYF. The variable domain in full, completed from reference TRBV5-4 and TRBJ2-7, reads ETGVTQSPTHLIKTRGQQVTLRCSSQSGHNTVSWYQQALGQGPQFIFQYYREEENGRGNFPPRFSGLQFPNYSSELNVNALELDDSALYLCASSTPGQGTYEQYFGPGTRLTVT.

The chain has TRBV5-1 and TRBJ2-7, with D perhaps TRBD2 (6 bases). Trimming pared 4 bases from V and 3 bases from J, leaving 14 bases between. The CDR3 covers 14 residues. The germline V gene has CDR1 SGHRS and CDR2 YFSETQ. CDR3 coding DNA: TGCGCCAGCAGCCCACGTCCGGGGGTCTACGAGCAGTACTTC. Protein product: CASSPRPGVYEQYF.

Details on this clone: Other DNA sequences from this sample encode an identical CDR3 as well. The chain recombines TRBV19 with TRBJ1-4; 9 bases agree with TRBD1. CDR1 is LNHDA, CDR2 SQIVND, per germline (reference sequence). This CDR3 spans 14 amino acids. J lost 4 bases, V lost 5 bases, and 2 bases had no gene match. The CDR3 DNA reads TGTGCCAGTAGTGGGACAGGGAGTAATGAAAAACTGTTTTTT. Residues: CASSGTGSNEKLFF.

The J gene is TRBJ1-2, the V gene TRBV28; D gene ambiguous. This CDR3 region has 13 residues. V lost 6 bases and J 4 bases, leaving 12 bases between the germline ends. In germline, CDR1 is MDHEN, CDR2 SYDVKM. CDR3 bases: TGTGCCAGCAGGCTCATTAGTACCTATGGCTACACCTTC. Residues: CASRLISTYGYTF.

The chain carries TRBV5-4 and TRBJ1-5; D possibly corresponds to TRBD1 (5 bases). CDR3 size: 14 residues. The V gene lost 5 bases and the J gene lost 3 bases, with 12 bases spanning the gap. Germline CDR1 SGHNT, CDR2 YYREEE (reference sequence). The CDR3 coding sequence is TGTGCCAGCAGAGATCAGGGATCCAATCAGCCCCAGCATTTT. Translation: CASRDQGSNQPQHF.

V gene TRBV6-1 combines with J gene TRBJ1-2; a weak D match, TRBD1 (5 bases). The CDR3 is 14 residues long. Germline V lookup: CDR1 MNHNS, CDR2 SASEGT. V shed 4 bases and J shed 1 base, with 10 bases lying between them. CDR3 region: CASSGQPNNYGYTF. Here the CDR3 DNA reads TGTGCCAGCAGTGGACAGCCGAATAACTATGGCTACACCTTC.

The V gene is TRBV13, the J gene TRBJ2-4; TRBD1 aligns across 8 bases. V lost 6 bases, J lost 1 base, and 2 bases stayed unmatched. CDR1 is PRHDT, CDR2 FYEKMQ, per germline (reference sequence). The CDR3 has 14 amino acids. The CDR3 protein is CASRRTGAKNIQYF. DNA for the CDR3: TGTGCCAGCAGGCGGACAGGGGCCAAAAACATTCAGTACTTC.

The J gene is TRBJ2-7, the V gene TRBV7-2; 11 nucleotides agree with TRBD2. The CDR3 totals 14 residues. With 5 bases clipped from V and 7 bases from J, the junction kept 7 bases outside the gene matches. The germline V gene encodes CDR1 SGHTA and CDR2 FQGNSA. The CDR3 loop reads CASSPVLAGEEQYF. In DNA form, the CDR3 reads TGTGCCAGCAGCCCTGTACTAGCGGGAGAAGAGCAGTACTTC. The whole variable domain, remainder taken from reference TRBV7-2 and TRBJ2-7, is GAGVSQSPSNKVTEKGKDVELRCDPISGHTALYWYRQSLGQGLEFLIYFQGNSAPDKSGLPSDRFSAERTGGSVSTLTIQRTQQEDSAVYLCASSPVLAGEEQYFGPGTRLTVT.

The rearrangement joins TRBV6-1 to TRBJ2-1; a possible D gene is TRBD1 (5 bases). Germline V lookup: CDR1 MNHNS, CDR2 SASEGT. This CDR3 is 15 amino acids long. Deletions cut 8 bases from V and 7 bases from J, with 21 bases between. The CDR3 spells CASRLGDSIGNEQFF. The CDR3, as DNA: TGTGCCAGCCGACTTGGAGACAGTATAGGGAATGAGCAGTTCTTC.

Worth noting for this clone: Distinct nucleotide sequences in the sample also encode this CDR3. The CDR3 loop is CASSRGETQYF. The CDR3 DNA follows: TGTGCCAGCAGTCGGGGAGAGACCCAGTACTTC. The chain carries TRBV27 and TRBJ2-5; D might be TRBD2 (5 bases). V lost 5 bases to trimming and J lost 4 bases, with 5 bases between them. The CDR3 extends over 11 amino acids. The germline V gene has CDR1 MNHEY and CDR2 SMNVEV (reference sequence).

About this clone: Distinct nucleotide sequences in the sample also encode this CDR3. V gene TRBV5-1 combines with J gene TRBJ2-7, with 9 nucleotides matching TRBD1. The V gene end was trimmed by 4 bases and the J gene end by 1 base; junction bases not matched to a gene: 6. This CDR3 is built from 15 residues. Germline CDR1 reads SGHRS; CDR2 reads YFSETQ. CDR3 sequence reads: CASSLGGTGSYEQYF. Here the CDR3 DNA reads TGCGCCAGCAGCCTCGGGGGGACAGGGTCCTACGAGCAGTACTTC.

This clone was counted a single time. This rearrangement joins TRBV5-1 to TRBJ2-3; D gene uncertain. The germline V and J ends were trimmed by 3 bases and 1 base, with 15 bases remaining between them. Germline CDR1 SGHRS, CDR2 YFSETQ. CDR3 length: 16 residues. The CDR3 nucleotides read TGCGCCAGCAGCTCTGGACCCTCCCCCGGCACAGATACGCAGTATTTT. It yields the protein CASSSGPSPGTDTQYF.

The J gene is TRBJ1-1, the V gene TRBV5-1, with D perhaps TRBD1 (6 bases). This CDR3 has 14 residues. Trimming stripped 4 bases from V and 4 bases from J, with 14 bases between. Per the germline V gene, CDR1 is SGHRS and CDR2 is YFSETQ. The CDR3 nucleotides are TGCGCCAGCAGCCTGTCATTAGGGGGCACTGAAGCTTTCTTT. Translating gives CASSLSLGGTEAFF.

V usage is TRBV28 and J usage is TRBJ2-7; D perhaps matches TRBD1 (5 bases). The V and J ends lost 10 bases and 6 bases respectively, with 16 bases between them. The CDR3 spans 12 residues. Germline lookup yields CDR1 MDHEN and CDR2 SYDVKM. CDR3 in DNA: TGTGCCACAACAAGACCAGGGATCGAGCAGTACTTC. Amino acids: CATTRPGIEQYF.

The chain couples TRBV5-1 to TRBJ1-3; D possibly corresponds to TRBD1 (6 bases). CDR1 is SGHRS and CDR2 is YFSETQ in the germline V gene. Trimming took off 0 bases at V and 6 bases at J, with 13 bases between the two ends. The CDR3 runs to 15 residues. CDR3 sequence: CASSLAAGVVNTIYF. The CDR3 region has the DNA TGCGCCAGCAGCTTGGCGGCAGGGGTGGTAAACACCATATATTTT.